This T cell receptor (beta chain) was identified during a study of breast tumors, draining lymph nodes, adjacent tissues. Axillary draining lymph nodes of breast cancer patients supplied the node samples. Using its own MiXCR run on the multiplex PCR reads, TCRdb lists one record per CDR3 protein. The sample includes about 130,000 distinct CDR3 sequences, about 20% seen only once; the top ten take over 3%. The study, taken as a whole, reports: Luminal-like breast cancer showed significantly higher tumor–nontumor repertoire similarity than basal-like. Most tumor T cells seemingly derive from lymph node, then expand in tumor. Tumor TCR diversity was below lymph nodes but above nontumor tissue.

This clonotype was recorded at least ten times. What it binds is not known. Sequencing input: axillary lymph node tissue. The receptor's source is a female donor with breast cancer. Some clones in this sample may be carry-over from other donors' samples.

CDR3 DNA: TGTGCCAGCAGACGAGGACTAGCGGGAGTCAACGAGCAGTACTTC. This encodes CASRRGLAGVNEQYF. The rearrangement links TRBV6-1 to TRBJ2-7; TRBD2 matches 13 bases. V gave up 6 bases and J gave up 5 bases; unmatched junction bases: 7. Germline V gene lookup returns CDR1 MNHNS and CDR2 SASEGT. The CDR3 has 15 residues.